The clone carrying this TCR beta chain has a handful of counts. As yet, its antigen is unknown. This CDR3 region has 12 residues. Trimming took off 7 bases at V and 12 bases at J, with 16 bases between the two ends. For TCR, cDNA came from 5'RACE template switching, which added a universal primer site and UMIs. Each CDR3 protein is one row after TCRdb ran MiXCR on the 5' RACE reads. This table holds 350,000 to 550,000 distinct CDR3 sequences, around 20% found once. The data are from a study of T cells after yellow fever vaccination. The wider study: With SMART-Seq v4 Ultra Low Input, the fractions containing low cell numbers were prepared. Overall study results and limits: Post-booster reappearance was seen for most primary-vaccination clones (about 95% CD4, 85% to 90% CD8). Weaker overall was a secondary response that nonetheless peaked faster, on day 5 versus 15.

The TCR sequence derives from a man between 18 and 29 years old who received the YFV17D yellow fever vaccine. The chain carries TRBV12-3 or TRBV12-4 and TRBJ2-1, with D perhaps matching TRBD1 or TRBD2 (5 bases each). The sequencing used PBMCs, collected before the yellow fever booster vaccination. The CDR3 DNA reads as TGTGCCAGCACCTCGGACTGGGGGTGGCAGTTCTTC. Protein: CASTSDWGWQFF.